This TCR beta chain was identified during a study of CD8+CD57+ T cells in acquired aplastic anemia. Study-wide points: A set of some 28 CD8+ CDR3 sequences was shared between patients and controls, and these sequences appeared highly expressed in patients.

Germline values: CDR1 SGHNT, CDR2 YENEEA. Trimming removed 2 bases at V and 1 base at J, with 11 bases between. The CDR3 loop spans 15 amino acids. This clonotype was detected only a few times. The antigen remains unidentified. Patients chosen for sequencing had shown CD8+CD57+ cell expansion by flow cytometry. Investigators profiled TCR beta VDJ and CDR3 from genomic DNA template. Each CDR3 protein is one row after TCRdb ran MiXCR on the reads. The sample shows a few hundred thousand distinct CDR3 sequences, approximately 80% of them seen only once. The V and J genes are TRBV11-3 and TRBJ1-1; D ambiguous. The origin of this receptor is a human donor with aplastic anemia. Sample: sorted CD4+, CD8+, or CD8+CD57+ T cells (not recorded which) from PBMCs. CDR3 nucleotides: TGTGCCAGCAGCTTACCCTATGGAGGGAACACTGAAGCTTTCTTT. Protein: CASSLPYGGNTEAFF. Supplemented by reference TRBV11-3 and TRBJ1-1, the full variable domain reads EAGVVQSPRYKIIEKKQPVAFWCNPISGHNTLYWYLQNLGQGPELLIRYENEEAVDDSQLPKDRFSAERLKGVDSTLKIQPAELGDSAVYLCASSLPYGGNTEAFFGQGTRLTVV.